Listed below are T cell receptor beta chains from one sample, sequenced in a study of blood T cell repertoires in COVID-19. Some clones are missing from TCRdb's copy, which holds only in-frame ones; the method was immunoSEQ multiplex PCR. The sample lists about 320,000 clones; approximately 90% were seen once. The sample comprised PBMCs or T cells enriched from blood (not recorded which). The receptor source for this set is a young woman who had recovered from COVID-19. Each CDR3 is given with its conserved first and last residue.

J gene: TRBJ2-5
CDR3 length: 13
V gene: TRBV12-3/TRBV12-4
CDR3 protein: CASSPDTQETQYF

J gene: TRBJ1-1
CDR3 length: 14
V gene: TRBV7-2
CDR3 protein: CASSWRGLSTEAFF

J gene: TRBJ2-7
CDR3 length: 12
V gene: TRBV7-2
CDR3 protein: CASAADYYEQYF

J gene: TRBJ1-4
CDR3 length: 15
V gene: TRBV6-5
CDR3 protein: CASSYDRQGWEKLFF

J gene: TRBJ2-3
CDR3 length: 18
V gene: TRBV9
CDR3 protein: CASSVVASGGPSTDTQYF

J gene: TRBJ2-6
CDR3 length: 16
V gene: TRBV30
CDR3 protein: CAWRETGASGANVLTF

J gene: TRBJ2-1
CDR3 length: 15
V gene: TRBV4-1
CDR3 protein: CASSRDSRVYNEQFF

J gene: TRBJ2-2
CDR3 length: 22
V gene: TRBV10-1
CDR3 protein: CASEMVGADPPKNRSHTGELFF

J gene: TRBJ2-7
CDR3 length: 14
V gene: TRBV27
CDR3 protein: CASSLAPQGNEQYF

J gene: TRBJ2-7
CDR3 length: 17
V gene: TRBV7-2
CDR3 protein: CASSPRGGLGVAYEQYF

J gene: TRBJ1-2
CDR3 length: 15
V gene: TRBV28
CDR3 protein: CASSPPGQGGRGYTF

J gene: TRBJ1-3
CDR3 length: 14
V gene: TRBV27
CDR3 protein: CASSPAGIGNTIYF

J gene: TRBJ2-3
CDR3 length: 17
V gene: TRBV7-9
CDR3 protein: CASRWGGGQGAKDTQYF

J gene: TRBJ2-1
CDR3 length: 16
V gene: TRBV5-4
CDR3 protein: CASSQWAGGPINEQFF

J gene: TRBJ1-3
CDR3 length: 14
V gene: TRBV7-9
CDR3 protein: CASSLASSGNTIYF

J gene: TRBJ2-1
CDR3 length: 16
V gene: TRBV6-5
CDR3 protein: CASSYGGLAGEDEQFF

J gene: TRBJ1-6
CDR3 length: 13
V gene: TRBV9
CDR3 protein: CASSPDRVGPLHF

J gene: TRBJ1-1
CDR3 length: 16
V gene: TRBV5-6
CDR3 protein: CASSLKQKRFYAEAFF

J gene: TRBJ1-5
CDR3 length: 13
V gene: TRBV10-1
CDR3 protein: CAGHGQGNQPQHF

J gene: TRBJ1-1
CDR3 length: 10
V gene: TRBV29-1
CDR3 protein: CSADSDEAFF

J gene: TRBJ1-2
CDR3 length: 18
V gene: TRBV10-3
CDR3 protein: CATWQGPEAFSMFYGYTF

J gene: TRBJ2-5
CDR3 length: 13
V gene: TRBV5-4
CDR3 protein: CASSLVNQETQYF

J gene: TRBJ2-1
CDR3 length: 15
V gene: TRBV7-3
CDR3 protein: CASSSHPGSGYEQFF

J gene: TRBJ2-1
CDR3 length: 16
V gene: TRBV27
CDR3 protein: CASSFFLAGGRYEQFF

J gene: TRBJ2-1
CDR3 length: 16
V gene: TRBV2
CDR3 protein: CASSVSAGQGNNEQFF

J gene: TRBJ2-7
CDR3 length: 17
V gene: TRBV7-2
CDR3 protein: CASSYPYSAGGVYEQYF

J gene: TRBJ1-3
CDR3 length: 13
V gene: TRBV9
CDR3 protein: CASSVDRGNTIYF

J gene: TRBJ2-7
CDR3 length: 15
V gene: TRBV2
CDR3 protein: CASRVTSGGYYEQYF

J gene: TRBJ1-3
CDR3 length: 13
V gene: TRBV19
CDR3 protein: CASSIGVADTIYF

J gene: TRBJ1-2
CDR3 length: 15
V gene: TRBV15
CDR3 protein: CATSRDWGSGYGYTF

J gene: TRBJ1-2
CDR3 length: 14
V gene: TRBV28
CDR3 protein: CASRADSLNYGYTF

J gene: TRBJ2-7
CDR3 length: 21
V gene: TRBV4-1
CDR3 protein: CASSQGHGGLGLAGSPYEQYF

J gene: TRBJ2-1
CDR3 length: 16
V gene: TRBV24-1
CDR3 protein: CATSDSYRGFYNEQFF

J gene: TRBJ2-7
CDR3 length: 16
V gene: TRBV7-2
CDR3 protein: CASSPQGAGGSYEQYF

J gene: TRBJ1-1
CDR3 length: 14
V gene: TRBV7-2
CDR3 protein: CASSLDGRGTEAFF

J gene: TRBJ1-1
CDR3 length: 13
V gene: TRBV7-3
CDR3 protein: CASSITPGTEAFF

J gene: TRBJ2-2
CDR3 length: 13
V gene: TRBV19
CDR3 protein: CASRPRGAGELFF

J gene: TRBJ2-7
CDR3 length: 13
V gene: TRBV19
CDR3 protein: CASSIQGGFEQYF